This record concerns one T cell receptor (beta chain) sequence. The source of the sample is a study of blood T cell repertoires in COVID-19. Germline loops: CDR1 SGHTA, CDR2 FQGNSA. The CDR3 length is 14 residues. V was shortened by 2 bases and J by 5 bases, with 12 bases between the two germline ends. Only in-frame clones appear in the TCRdb table, and some are missing; sequencing was by immunoSEQ multiplex PCR. The table records around 170,000 clones, approximately 84% of them present only once. Adults between roughly 18 and 89 years of age took part from more than 20 US areas. Participant reports of clinical history set cohort assignment.

The chain uses TRBV7-2 and TRBJ1-2, with D unresolved. The TCR sequence derives from a man between 50 and 59 years old who had recovered from COVID-19. Sequenced: PBMCs or T cells enriched from blood (not recorded which). CDR3 amino acids: CASSLPGKGYGYTF. DNA for the CDR3: TGTGCCAGCAGCTTACCGGGAAAGGGTTATGGCTACACCTTC.